Sequencing of this T cell receptor (beta chain) was carried out in a study of shared clonotypes between healthy human individuals. Study-level information: Every donor yielded three CD4 naive, three CD4 memory, two CD8 naive and one CD8 memory plate.

The sample holds one count of this clone. Unmatched junction bases numbered 8, after V lost 4 bases and J lost 2 bases. The germline CDR1 and CDR2 sequences are LGHNA and YNFKEQ. The length of the CDR3 is 15 residues. Sequencing was performed with immunoSEQ multiplex PCR; in TCRdb, only in-frame clones are kept and a portion is missing. In the table there are about 2,100,000 clones, 93% of which are singletons. Cells designated naive CD8 were CD45RO-negative and were positively selected for CCR7, with terminally differentiated effector memory CD45RA+ cells excluded. Specimen: naive CD8+ T cells from PBMCs. The rearrangement uses TRBV4-2 and TRBJ2-7; 7 positions agree with TRBD1. The TCR was taken from a young man in good health. Some clones in this sample may be carry-over from other donors' samples. CDR3 in DNA: TGTGCCAGCAGCCTCGATCGGGACAGTACCTACGAGCAGTACTTC. Protein: CASSLDRDSTYEQYF.